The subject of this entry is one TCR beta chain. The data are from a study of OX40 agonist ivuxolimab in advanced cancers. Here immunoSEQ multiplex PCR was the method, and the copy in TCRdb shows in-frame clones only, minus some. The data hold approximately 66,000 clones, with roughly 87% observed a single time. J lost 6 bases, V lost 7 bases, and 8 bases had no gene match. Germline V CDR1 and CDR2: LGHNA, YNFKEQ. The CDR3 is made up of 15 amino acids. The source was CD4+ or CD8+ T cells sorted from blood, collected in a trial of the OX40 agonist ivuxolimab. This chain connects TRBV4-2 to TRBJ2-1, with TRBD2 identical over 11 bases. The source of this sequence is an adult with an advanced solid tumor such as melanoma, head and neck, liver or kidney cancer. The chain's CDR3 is CASTQGLAGGNEQFF. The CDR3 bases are TGTGCCAGCACCCAGGGGCTAGCGGGGGGCAATGAGCAGTTCTTC.